The 2 T cell receptor beta chains reported below all come from one sample, sequenced in a study of control samples from healthy donors and cancer patients. Sequencing was performed with immunoSEQ multiplex PCR; in TCRdb, only in-frame clones are kept and a portion is missing. The table has under 200,000 clones, about 94% seen once. Sequencing was carried out using blood. Every receptor here comes from a woman between 40 and 50 years old in good health.

V gene TRBV11-2 combines with J gene TRBJ1-3, with D perhaps matching TRBD1 (5 bases). The CDR3 has 17 residues. Germline V gene sequence: CDR1 SGHAT, CDR2 FQNNGV. V shed 2 bases and J shed 0 bases, with 14 bases lying between them. The CDR3: CASSLIAGRRSGNTIYF. The CDR3 DNA sequence: TGTGCCAGCAGCTTAATAGCGGGACGCCGCTCTGGAAACACCATATATTTT.

This chain connects TRBV7-9 to TRBJ1-4, with D hard to call. V shed 4 bases and J shed 6 bases, with 6 bases lying between them. CDR3 size: 12 residues. The germline gives CDR1 SEHNR, CDR2 FQNEAQ (reference sequence). Here the CDR3 reads CASSSEDEKLFF. The CDR3 DNA follows: TGTGCCAGCAGCTCAGAAGATGAAAAACTGTTTTTT.